Below, one T cell receptor beta chain is given with its context. The data were obtained in a study of blood T cell repertoires in COVID-19. Background on the study: Sample material is recorded as cDNA or gDNA derived from T cells, B-cell-depleted T cells, or PBMCs.

This CDR3 is 20 amino acids long. Losses at the gene ends were 1 base for V and 3 bases for J; bases not matched to a gene: 20. Germline V gives CDR1 SGHKS, CDR2 YYEKEE (reference sequence). The method was immunoSEQ multiplex PCR; TCRdb's version includes in-frame clones alone and lacks a portion of them. Seen here are approximately 200,000 clones, 65% to 85% observed once, and the top ten hold less than 2.5%. The chain uses TRBV5-5 and TRBJ2-5; 8 nucleotides align to TRBD1. The sequenced material came from peripheral blood. This TCR was recovered from a woman aged 55 to 70 with acute or convalescent COVID-19. CDR3 nucleotides: TGTGCCAGCAGCTTGAGAGGAGGGACAGGATCAATACTCGGAAAAGAGACCCAGTACTTC. It is translated as CASSLRGGTGSILGKETQYF.